This T cell receptor beta chain was recorded in a study of vaccination effects on CD4 cells after COVID-19. The V end lost 1 base, the J end lost 0 bases, and 9 bases lay between the germline ends. CDR3 length: 15 residues. Germline V gives CDR1 SEHNR, CDR2 FQNEAQ (reference sequence). Here immunoSEQ multiplex PCR was the method, and the copy in TCRdb shows in-frame clones only, minus some. The sample lists tens of thousands of clones, 76% seen once, with 0.9% to 1% in the top ten. Sequencing in the ViraFEST assay came after antigen-specific CD4+ T cells had been expanded with viral peptide pools, which were used to stimulate PBMC. Subsequent to roughly 9 days of culture, CD4+ T cells were isolated. Two-dose vaccination with either BNT162b2 or mRNA-1273 was given to the participants. A word on this clone: Its antigen is as yet unknown.

The chain has TRBV7-9 and TRBJ1-1; D is unresolved. This receptor was obtained from a human donor who received a COVID-19 vaccine. This specimen consisted of CD4+ T cells from PBMCs cultured with HCoV-OC43 spike peptides, obtained after COVID-19 vaccination. Subset of the sample: HCoV-OC43 spike overlapping peptide pool stimulation. CDR3 loop: CASSLGRAMNTEAFF. The CDR3 coding sequence is TGTGCCAGCAGCTTAGGTCGGGCCATGAACACTGAAGCTTTCTTT.